This TCR beta chain was obtained from a study of blood T cell repertoires in COVID-19. CDR1 and CDR2 (germline): LGHDT, YNNKEL (reference sequence). The CDR3 runs 18 residues. The trim removed 1 base at V and 2 bases at J, leaving 11 bases unmatched. The data were produced by immunoSEQ multiplex PCR, yet TCRdb's version contains in-frame clones alone and is incomplete. The sample lists about 43,000 clones, 87% occurring once. Sequencing was done on a sample of peripheral blood. The chain is built from TRBV3-1 (or the pseudogene TRBV3-2) and TRBJ2-5; 9 bases map to TRBD2. The TCR originated in a man aged 60 to 75 with active COVID-19. Here the CDR3 DNA reads TGTGCCAGCAGCCAAGTAAGCGGGGGGCCGGGGATTCAAGAGACCCAGTACTTC. Translated, it gives CASSQVSGGPGIQETQYF.